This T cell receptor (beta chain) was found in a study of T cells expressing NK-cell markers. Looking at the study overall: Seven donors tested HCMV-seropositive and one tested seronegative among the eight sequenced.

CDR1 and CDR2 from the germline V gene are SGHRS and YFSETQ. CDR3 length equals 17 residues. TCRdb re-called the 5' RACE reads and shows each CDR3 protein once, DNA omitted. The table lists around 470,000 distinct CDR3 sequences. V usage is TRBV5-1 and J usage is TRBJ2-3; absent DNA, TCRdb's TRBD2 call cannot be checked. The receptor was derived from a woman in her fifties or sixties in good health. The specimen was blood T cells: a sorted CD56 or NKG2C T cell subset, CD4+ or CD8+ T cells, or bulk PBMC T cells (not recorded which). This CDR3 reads CASSSLTSGRDTDTQYF.